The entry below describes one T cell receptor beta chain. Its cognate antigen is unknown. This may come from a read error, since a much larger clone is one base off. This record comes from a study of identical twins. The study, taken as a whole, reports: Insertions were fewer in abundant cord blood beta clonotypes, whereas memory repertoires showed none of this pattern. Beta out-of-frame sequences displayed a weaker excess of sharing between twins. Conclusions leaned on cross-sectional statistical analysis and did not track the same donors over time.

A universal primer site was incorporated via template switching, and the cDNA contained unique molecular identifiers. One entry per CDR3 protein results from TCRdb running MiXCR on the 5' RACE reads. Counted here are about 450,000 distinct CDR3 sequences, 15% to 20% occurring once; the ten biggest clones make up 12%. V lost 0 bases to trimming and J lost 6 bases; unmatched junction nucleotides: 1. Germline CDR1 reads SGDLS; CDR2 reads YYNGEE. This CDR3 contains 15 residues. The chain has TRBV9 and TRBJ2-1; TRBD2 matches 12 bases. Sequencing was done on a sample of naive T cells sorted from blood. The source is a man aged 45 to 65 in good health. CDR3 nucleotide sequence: TGTGCCAGCAGCGTAGGGACTAGCGGGATCAATGAGCAGTTCTTC. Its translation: CASSVGTSGINEQFF.